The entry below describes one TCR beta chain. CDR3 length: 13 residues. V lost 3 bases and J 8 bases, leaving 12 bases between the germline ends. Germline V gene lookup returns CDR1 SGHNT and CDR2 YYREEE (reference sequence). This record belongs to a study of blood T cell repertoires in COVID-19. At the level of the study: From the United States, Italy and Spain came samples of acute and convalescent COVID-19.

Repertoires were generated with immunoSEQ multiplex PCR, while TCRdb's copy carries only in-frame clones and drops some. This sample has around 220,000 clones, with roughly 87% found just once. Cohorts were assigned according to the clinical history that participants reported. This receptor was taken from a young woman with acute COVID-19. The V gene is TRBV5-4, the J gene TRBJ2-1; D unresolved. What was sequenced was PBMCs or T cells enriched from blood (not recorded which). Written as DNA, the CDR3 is TGTGCCAGCAGCTCCCTGGCTAGTCATGAGCAGTTCTTC. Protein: CASSSLASHEQFF.